The 21 T cell receptor beta chains below all came from one sample that was sequenced in a study of T-cell reconstitution after alpha-beta-depleted transplantation in children. Construction of the TCRbeta library involved unique molecular identifiers. TCRdb re-derived calls from the PCR reads in MiXCR, one entry per CDR3 protein. This table holds 750,000 to 950,000 distinct CDR3 sequences, around 17% found once. The material sequenced was PBMCs, mostly from graft donor cells, taken 360 days after TCRalphabeta/CD19-depleted stem cell transplant. Receptors were obtained from a male patient younger than 18 who had a stem cell transplant for acute lymphoblastic leukemia, so the T cells may come from the graft donor.

This clonotype has a handful of counts. This chain uses TRBV29-1 with TRBJ2-7; possible D gene TRBD1, 6 bases. CDR1 is SQVTM and CDR2 is ANQGSEA in the germline V gene. The CDR3 contains 12 residues. V was clipped by 7 bases and J by 1 base, with 11 bases between them. CDR3: CSARQDSYEQYF. The CDR3 bases are TGCAGCGCCCGACAGGATTCCTACGAGCAGTACTTC.

This clonotype was recorded a few times. The J gene is TRBJ2-7, the V gene TRBV7-9; 8 bases are shared with TRBD1. The CDR3 length is 12 residues. Germline CDR1 reads SEHNR; CDR2 reads FQNEAQ (reference sequence). The V segment lost 11 bases and the J segment 6 bases; nucleotides outside the gene matches: 9. The CDR3: CAGEGQALEQYF. The CDR3 nucleotides read TGTGCCGGCGAGGGACAGGCTCTCGAGCAGTACTTC.

This clonotype occurred a few times. The rearrangement uses TRBV7-2 and TRBJ1-2, with D uncertain. The CDR3 has 14 residues. The germline gives CDR1 SGHTA, CDR2 FQGNSA. V lost 5 bases and J 2 bases, leaving 12 bases between the germline ends. The CDR3 DNA is TGTGCCAGCAGCCCAGAGGATAGAAACTATGGCTACACCTTC. Translation: CASSPEDRNYGYTF.

This clonotype showed up many times. This sequence joins TRBV4-1 and TRBJ2-1, with D uncertain. Germline CDR1 reads MGHRA; CDR2 reads YSYEKL. Trimming pared 4 bases from V and 1 base from J, leaving 17 bases between. The CDR3 is 17 residues long. CDR3 amino acids: CASSLSLLGLSYNEQFF. The CDR3 DNA follows: TGCGCCAGCAGCCTCTCCCTTTTGGGATTGTCCTACAATGAGCAGTTCTTC.

The chain's CDR3 is CASRLGTGSYNEQFF. In DNA form, the CDR3 reads TGTGCCAGCCGTCTTGGAACGGGCTCGTACAATGAGCAGTTCTTC. The rearrangement joins TRBV2 to TRBJ2-1; D remains ambiguous. The CDR3 sequence is 15 residues long. Per the germline V gene, CDR1 is SNHLY and CDR2 is FYNNEI. V was trimmed by 8 bases and J by 4 bases, leaving 18 bases between them.

The table lists this clonotype with a few counts. The chain uses TRBV29-1 and TRBJ2-1; TRBD2 matches at 9 bases. Per germline, CDR1 SQVTM and CDR2 ANQGSEA. V shed 7 bases, J shed 9 bases, and the junction held 13 bases outside the gene matches. This CDR3 is built from 14 residues. The chain's CDR3 is CSATVLSGRFEQFF. As DNA, the CDR3 is TGCAGCGCTACAGTGCTGAGCGGGAGGTTTGAGCAGTTCTTC.

This chain uses TRBV20-1 with TRBJ2-3; 10 nucleotides agree with TRBD2. This CDR3 is 16 amino acids long. Trimming took 3 bases from V and 3 from J; bases not matched to a gene: 9. Germline V lookup: CDR1 DFQATT, CDR2 SNEGSKA (reference sequence). CDR3 coding DNA: TGCAGTGCTAGCCCTAGCGGGAGACGAGGGACAGATACGCAGTATTTT. Its translation is CSASPSGRRGTDTQYF.

This clonotype appeared a few times. The V gene is TRBV7-9, the J gene TRBJ2-5; TRBD1 might be the D (6 bases). The CDR3 is made up of 15 amino acids. Germline-derived CDR1 and CDR2 are SEHNR and FQNEAQ (reference sequence). V lost 4 bases to trimming and J lost 0 bases, with 12 bases between them. As DNA, the CDR3 is TGTGCCAGCAGCTCCAGGGGTTGGAACCAAGAGACCCAGTACTTC. Translated, it gives CASSSRGWNQETQYF.

In its sample, this clonotype was seen many times. This chain's CDR3 is CASSWRERSSYNEQFF. The CDR3, as DNA: TGCGCCAGCAGCTGGCGGGAGAGGAGCTCCTACAATGAGCAGTTCTTC. The chain links TRBV5-1 to TRBJ2-1; 7 bases fit TRBD2. Per the germline V gene, CDR1 is SGHRS and CDR2 is YFSETQ. The CDR3 totals 16 residues. J lost 0 bases, V lost 3 bases, and 6 bases had no gene match. The variable domain in full, with the rest retrieved from reference TRBV5-1 and TRBJ2-1, is KAGVTQTPRYLIKTRGQQVTLSCSPISGHRSVSWYQQTPGQGLQFLFEYFSETQRNKGNFPGRFSGRQFSNSRSEMNVSTLELGDSALYLCASSWRERSSYNEQFFGPGTRLTVL.

This chain connects TRBV6-5 to TRBJ1-6; D perhaps matches TRBD1 (5 bases). The ends were cut back, 0 bases at V and 10 bases at J, with 16 bases in the middle. This CDR3 spans 16 amino acids. Germline CDR1 and CDR2: MNHEY and SVGAGI. The CDR3 sequence is CASSYSFSGLQSPLHF. The DNA of the CDR3 is TGTGCCAGCAGTTACTCCTTCTCAGGGCTACAGTCACCCCTCCACTTT.

This clonotype was picked up many times. The chain links TRBV29-1 to TRBJ2-5; D remains ambiguous. Trimming took off 1 base at V and 5 bases at J, with 8 bases between the two ends. CDR1 is SQVTM, CDR2 ANQGSEA, per germline. The CDR3 covers 12 residues. The DNA of the CDR3 is TGCAGCGTTGAAGCCTATCGGGAGACCCAGTACTTC. Its translation: CSVEAYRETQYF.

CDR3 region: CSASDRVRYEQYF. The CDR3 nucleotides are TGCAGTGCAAGTGACAGGGTTCGCTACGAGCAGTACTTC. The V and J genes are TRBV20-1 and TRBJ2-7; 7 nucleotides align to TRBD1. This CDR3 comprises 13 residues. Germline-derived CDR1 and CDR2 are DFQATT and SNEGSKA (reference sequence). V lost 6 bases and J lost 3; bases outside the gene matches: 8.

V gene TRBV9 combines with J gene TRBJ2-3; 7 bases are shared with TRBD1. CDR1 SGDLS and CDR2 YYNGEE come from the germline V gene. Losses at the gene ends were 0 bases for V and 1 base for J; bases not matched to a gene: 2. The CDR3 spans 15 residues. The CDR3 DNA sequence: TGTGCCAGCAGCGTAGAGGGGGCGGGCACAGATACGCAGTATTTT. This gives the protein CASSVEGAGTDTQYF.

This clonotype has more than one count but fewer than ten. V usage is TRBV5-1 and J usage is TRBJ1-1; D gene uncertain. Germline-derived CDR1 and CDR2 are SGHRS and YFSETQ. The CDR3 extends over 16 amino acids. V was trimmed by 0 bases and J by 5 bases, leaving 17 bases between them. CDR3 nucleotide sequence: TGCGCCAGCAGCTTGGCCTTCTCCCGGGCGGGAACTGAAGCTTTCTTT. This translates into CASSLAFSRAGTEAFF.

V gene TRBV12-3 or TRBV12-4 combines with J gene TRBJ2-2; TRBD2 agrees at 8 bases. The V and J ends lost 7 bases and 10 bases, in that order; junction bases with no gene match: 14. The CDR3 consists of 15 residues. The CDR3 sequence is CASTWRASGPSELFF. The CDR3 DNA sequence: TGTGCCAGCACATGGCGGGCTAGCGGGCCCTCGGAGCTGTTTTTT.

The chain combines TRBV11-2 with TRBJ2-1; D is unresolved. Trimming cost V 5 bases and J 12 bases, with 11 bases left between them. Germline lookup yields CDR1 SGHAT and CDR2 FQNNGV. The CDR3 extends over 11 amino acids. The CDR3 loop is CASSVSFRQFF. DNA of the CDR3: TGTGCCAGCAGCGTTAGCTTTCGGCAGTTCTTC.

This clonotype occurred a few times. The chain links TRBV6-2 or TRBV6-3 to TRBJ2-7; 12 bases map to TRBD2. V lost 3 bases, J lost 2 bases, and 20 bases stayed unmatched. CDR1 MNHEY and CDR2 SVGEGT come from the germline V gene. This CDR3 has 21 residues. As DNA, the CDR3 is TGTGCCAGCAGTTATGGACTCAGTCTAAGACTAGCGGGAGAGTGGGCCTACGAGCAGTACTTC. This sequence encodes CASSYGLSLRLAGEWAYEQYF.

The V and J genes are TRBV12-3 or TRBV12-4 and TRBJ2-7, with 12 bases aligning to TRBD2. V trimming: 4 bases; J trimming: 5 bases; junction bases outside the gene matches: 6. This CDR3 is 15 amino acids long. CDR3 sequence reads: CASSWGLAGGHEQYF. CDR3 nucleotide sequence: TGTGCCAGCAGTTGGGGACTAGCGGGCGGTCACGAGCAGTACTTC.

The V gene is TRBV12-3 or TRBV12-4, the J gene TRBJ2-4; 7 nucleotides align to TRBD1. The CDR3 covers 14 residues. The junction had 6 bases not matched to a gene; V was cut back by 7 bases and J by 3 bases. The CDR3 here is CASNPGQIKNIQYF. CDR3 DNA: TGTGCCAGCAATCCGGGACAGATCAAAAACATTCAGTACTTC.

This clonotype was counted only a few times. The chain has TRBV5-8 and TRBJ2-3, with 12 bases identical to TRBD2. The CDR3 totals 17 residues. From germline, CDR1 is SGHTS and CDR2 YDEGEE. The V gene end was trimmed by 1 base and the J gene end by 4 bases; junction bases not matched to a gene: 7. CDR3 loop: CASSLSTSGSGADTQYF. The CDR3 DNA follows: TGTGCCAGCAGCTTGTCGACTAGCGGGAGCGGGGCAGATACGCAGTATTTT.

This clonotype occurred many times. The gene calls are TRBV12-3 or TRBV12-4 and TRBJ2-2; a possible D gene is TRBD1 (6 bases). This CDR3 region has 13 residues. V lost 2 bases to trimming and J lost 9 bases, with 10 bases between them. The CDR3 DNA is TGTGCCAGCAGTTTAACAGGGCCTCGGGAGCTGTTTTTT. It codes for CASSLTGPRELFF.